This TCR beta chain is drawn from a study of early T cells in non-severe SARS-CoV-2 infection. In the study overall: Bulk RNA from unsorted whole blood was sequenced; chains were unpaired. Whole-study results and caveats: The study's VDJdb matching favored anti-spike CD8 responses and missed private and CD4 specificities.

V lost 3 bases, J lost 9 bases, and 7 bases stayed unmatched. CDR3 size: 14 residues. The TCR library protocol was used to attach unique molecular identifiers. These identifiers were attached to individual cDNA molecules. In TCRdb, the 5' RACE reads were re-called with MiXCR into one record per CDR3 protein. Here the sample spans 90,000 to 120,000 distinct CDR3 sequences, 11% being singletons. Points on this clonotype: Its antigen remains unknown.

This TCR came from an adult who was a healthcare worker with PCR-confirmed SARS-CoV-2 infection or an uninfected control (not recorded which). This chain connects TRBV12-3 or TRBV12-4 to TRBJ2-1; 8 bases match TRBD1. The sequenced sample consisted of whole blood. CDR3 in DNA: TGTGCCAGCAGTTTGCGGCAGGGGGCGGGTGAGCAGTTCTTC. Its protein product is CASSLRQGAGEQFF.